The sequence of this T cell receptor beta chain was determined in a study of blood T cell repertoires in COVID-19. Turning to the study itself: T cells, B-cell-depleted T cells, or PBMCs provided the cDNA or gDNA that served as material.

In the authors' methods: By means of reference gene primer amplification, nucleated cell counts were estimated. Generated by immunoSEQ multiplex PCR, the TCRdb table keeps only in-frame clones and is missing some. V, J and clone size were drawn from that table, and D and trimming were deduced from the DNA. In the table there are around 40,000 clones, about 87% of which are singletons. The CDR3 is 14 amino acids. Germline V gene sequence: CDR1 MDHEN, CDR2 SYDVKM. J lost 0 bases, V lost 7 bases, and 5 bases had no gene match. The receptor was isolated from a man aged 45 to 65 with active or convalescent COVID-19. The chain has TRBV28 and TRBJ2-7, with 8 bases identical to TRBD2. Sequencing was done on a sample of peripheral blood. The CDR3 DNA reads TGTGCCAGCACAACTAGCGGATTCTCCTACGAGCAGTACTTC. Translation: CASTTSGFSYEQYF.